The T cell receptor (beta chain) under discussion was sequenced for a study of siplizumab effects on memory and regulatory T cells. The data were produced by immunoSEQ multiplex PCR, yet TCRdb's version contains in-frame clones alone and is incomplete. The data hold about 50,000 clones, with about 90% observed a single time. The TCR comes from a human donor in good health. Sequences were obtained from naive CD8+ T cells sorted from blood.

The CDR3 DNA reads as TGTGCCAGCAGCTTGCTTGAGCGAAGCGCCGGAGGCTACACCTTC. Translation: CASSLLERSAGGYTF. The rearrangement uses TRBV5-4 and TRBJ1-2, with unresolved D. This CDR3 has 15 amino acids. The V and J ends lost 1 base and 8 bases respectively, with 18 bases between them. CDR1 is SGHNT and CDR2 is YYREEE in the germline V gene (reference sequence).